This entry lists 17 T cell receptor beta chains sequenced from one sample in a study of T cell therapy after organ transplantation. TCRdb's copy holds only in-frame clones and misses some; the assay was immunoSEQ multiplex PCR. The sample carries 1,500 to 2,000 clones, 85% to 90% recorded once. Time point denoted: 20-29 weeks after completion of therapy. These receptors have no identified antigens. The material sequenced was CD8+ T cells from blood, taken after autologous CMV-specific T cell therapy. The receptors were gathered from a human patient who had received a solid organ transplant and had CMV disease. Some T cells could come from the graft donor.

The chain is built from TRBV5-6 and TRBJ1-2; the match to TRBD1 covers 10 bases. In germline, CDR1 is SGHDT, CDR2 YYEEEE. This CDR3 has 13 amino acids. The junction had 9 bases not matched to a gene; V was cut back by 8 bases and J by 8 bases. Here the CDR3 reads CASWSGTGEGYTF. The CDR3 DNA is TGTGCCAGTTGGTCTGGGACAGGGGAAGGCTACACCTTC.

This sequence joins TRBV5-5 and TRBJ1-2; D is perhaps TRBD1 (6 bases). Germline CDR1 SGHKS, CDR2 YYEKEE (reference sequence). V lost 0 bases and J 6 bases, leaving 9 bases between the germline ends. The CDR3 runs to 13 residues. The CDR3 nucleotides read TGTGCCAGCAGCTTGGCAGGGGTGGATGGCTACACCTTC. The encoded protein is CASSLAGVDGYTF.

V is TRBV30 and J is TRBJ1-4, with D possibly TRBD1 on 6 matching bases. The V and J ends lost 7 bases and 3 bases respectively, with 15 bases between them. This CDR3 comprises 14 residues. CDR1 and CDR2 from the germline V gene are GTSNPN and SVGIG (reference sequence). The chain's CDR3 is CAYLLQGPNEKLFF. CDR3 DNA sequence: TGTGCCTACCTCCTACAGGGTCCTAATGAAAAACTGTTTTTT.

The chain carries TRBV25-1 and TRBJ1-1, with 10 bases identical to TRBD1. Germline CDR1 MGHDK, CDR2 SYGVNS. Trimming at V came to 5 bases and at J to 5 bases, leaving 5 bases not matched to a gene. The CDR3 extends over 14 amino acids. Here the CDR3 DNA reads TGTGCCAGCAGTTTAGGGGGACAGGGGACTGAAGCTTTCTTT. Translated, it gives CASSLGGQGTEAFF.

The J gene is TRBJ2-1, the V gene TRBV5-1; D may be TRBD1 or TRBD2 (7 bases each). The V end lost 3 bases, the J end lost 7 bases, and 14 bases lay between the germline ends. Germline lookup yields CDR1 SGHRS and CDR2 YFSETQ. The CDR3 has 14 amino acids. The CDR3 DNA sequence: TGCGCCAGCAGCTACCGACAGGGAGGGAATGAGCAGTTCTTC. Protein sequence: CASSYRQGGNEQFF.

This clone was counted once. The CDR3 DNA follows: TGTGCCAGCAGCGTAGGTGCCTTGGACCGGGATACGCAGTATTTT. It codes for CASSVGALDRDTQYF. The V and J genes are TRBV9 and TRBJ2-3, with D hard to call. Trimming stripped 0 bases from V and 6 bases from J, with 14 bases between. Germline V gene lookup returns CDR1 SGDLS and CDR2 YYNGEE. The CDR3 has 15 amino acids.

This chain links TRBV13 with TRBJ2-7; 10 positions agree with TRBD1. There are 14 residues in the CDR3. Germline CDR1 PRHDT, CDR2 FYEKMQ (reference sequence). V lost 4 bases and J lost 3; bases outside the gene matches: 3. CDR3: CASSSGQGYYEQYF. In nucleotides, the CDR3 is TGTGCCAGCAGCTCGGGACAGGGGTACTACGAGCAGTACTTC.

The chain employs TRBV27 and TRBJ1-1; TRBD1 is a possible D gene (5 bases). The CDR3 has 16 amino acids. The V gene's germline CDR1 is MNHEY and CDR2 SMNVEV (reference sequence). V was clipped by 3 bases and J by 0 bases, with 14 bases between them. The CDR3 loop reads CASSFSAGTMNTEAFF. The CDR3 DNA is TGTGCCAGCAGTTTTTCAGCCGGGACGATGAACACTGAAGCTTTCTTT.

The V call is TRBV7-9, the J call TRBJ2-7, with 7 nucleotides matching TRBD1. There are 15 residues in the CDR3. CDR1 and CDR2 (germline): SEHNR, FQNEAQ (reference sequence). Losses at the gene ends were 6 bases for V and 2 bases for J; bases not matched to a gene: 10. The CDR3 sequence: CASSLTGTEAYEQYF. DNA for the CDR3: TGTGCCAGCAGTTTAACCGGGACAGAAGCCTACGAGCAGTACTTC.

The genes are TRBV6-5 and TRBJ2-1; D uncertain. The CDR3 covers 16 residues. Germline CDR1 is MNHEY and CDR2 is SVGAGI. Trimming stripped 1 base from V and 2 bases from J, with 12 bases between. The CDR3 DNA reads TGTGCCAGCAGTTACTTAAACGCTCCGGCCTACAATGAGCAGTTCTTC. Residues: CASSYLNAPAYNEQFF.

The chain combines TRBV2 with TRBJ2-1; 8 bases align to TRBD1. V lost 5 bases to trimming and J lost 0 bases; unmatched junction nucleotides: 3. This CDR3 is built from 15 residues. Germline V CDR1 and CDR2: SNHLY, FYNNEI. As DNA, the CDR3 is TGTGCCAGCAGTCGACAGGGGAGCTCCTACAATGAGCAGTTCTTC. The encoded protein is CASSRQGSSYNEQFF.

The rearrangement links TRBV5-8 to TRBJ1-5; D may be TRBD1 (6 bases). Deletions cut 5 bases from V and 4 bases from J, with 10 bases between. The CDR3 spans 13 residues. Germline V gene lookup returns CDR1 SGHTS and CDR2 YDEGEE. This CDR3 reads CASSSGVNQPQHF. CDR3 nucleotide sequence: TGTGCCAGCAGTTCAGGGGTAAATCAGCCCCAGCATTTT. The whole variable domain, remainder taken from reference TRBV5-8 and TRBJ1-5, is EAGVTQSPTHLIKTRGQQATLRCSPISGHTSVYWYQQALGLGLQFLLWYDEGEERNRGNFPPRFSGRQFPNYSSELNVNALELEDSALYLCASSSGVNQPQHFGDGTRLSIL.

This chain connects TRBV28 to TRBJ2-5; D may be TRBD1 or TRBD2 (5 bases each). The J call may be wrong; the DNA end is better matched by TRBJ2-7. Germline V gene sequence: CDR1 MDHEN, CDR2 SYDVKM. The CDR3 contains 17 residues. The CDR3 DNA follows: TGTGCCAGCAGTTTGTCAACAGGATTCCGGGGATCCTACGAGCAGTACTTC. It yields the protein CASSLSTGFRGSYEQYF.

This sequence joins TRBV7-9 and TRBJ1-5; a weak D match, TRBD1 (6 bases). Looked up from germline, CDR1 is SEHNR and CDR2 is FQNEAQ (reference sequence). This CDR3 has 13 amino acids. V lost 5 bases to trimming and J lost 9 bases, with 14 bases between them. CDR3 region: CASSPFRGAPQHF. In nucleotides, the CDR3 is TGTGCCAGCAGCCCATTCAGGGGAGCGCCCCAGCATTTT.

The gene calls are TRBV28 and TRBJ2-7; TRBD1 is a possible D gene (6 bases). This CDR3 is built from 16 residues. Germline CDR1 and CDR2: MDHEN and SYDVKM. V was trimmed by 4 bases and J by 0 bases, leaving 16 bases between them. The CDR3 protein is CASSSSTGLSSYEQYF. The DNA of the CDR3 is TGTGCCAGCAGTTCCTCGACAGGCTTGAGCTCCTACGAGCAGTACTTC.

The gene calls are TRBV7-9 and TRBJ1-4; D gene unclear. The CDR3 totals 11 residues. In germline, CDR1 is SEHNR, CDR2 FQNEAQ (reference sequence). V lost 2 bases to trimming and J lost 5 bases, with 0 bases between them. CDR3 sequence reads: CASSLNEKLFF. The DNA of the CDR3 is TGTGCCAGCAGCTTAAATGAAAAACTGTTTTTT.

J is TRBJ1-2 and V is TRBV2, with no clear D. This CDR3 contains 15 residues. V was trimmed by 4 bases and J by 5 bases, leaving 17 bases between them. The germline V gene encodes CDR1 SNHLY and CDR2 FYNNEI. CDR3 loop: CASSGLPAGVYGYTF. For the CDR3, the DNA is TGTGCCAGCAGTGGTTTACCAGCCGGAGTATATGGCTACACCTTC.